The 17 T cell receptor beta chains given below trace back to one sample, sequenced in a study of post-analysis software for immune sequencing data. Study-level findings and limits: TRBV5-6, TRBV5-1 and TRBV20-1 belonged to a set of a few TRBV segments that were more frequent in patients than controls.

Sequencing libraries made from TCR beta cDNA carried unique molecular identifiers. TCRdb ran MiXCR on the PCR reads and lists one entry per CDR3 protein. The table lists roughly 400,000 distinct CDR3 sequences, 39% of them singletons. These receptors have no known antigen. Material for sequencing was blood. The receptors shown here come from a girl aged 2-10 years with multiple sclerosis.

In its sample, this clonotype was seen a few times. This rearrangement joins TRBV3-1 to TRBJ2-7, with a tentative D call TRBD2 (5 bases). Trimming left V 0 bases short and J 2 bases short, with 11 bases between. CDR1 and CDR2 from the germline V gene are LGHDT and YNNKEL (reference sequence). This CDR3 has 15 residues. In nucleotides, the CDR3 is TGTGCCAGCAGCCAAGAGCAAAGCGGAGCCTACGAGCAGTACTTC. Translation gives CASSQEQSGAYEQYF.

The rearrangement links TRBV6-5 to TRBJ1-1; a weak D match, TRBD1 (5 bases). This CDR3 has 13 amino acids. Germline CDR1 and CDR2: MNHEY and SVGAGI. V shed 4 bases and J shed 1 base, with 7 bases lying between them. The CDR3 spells CASSWQGNTEAFF. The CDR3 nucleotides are TGTGCCAGCAGTTGGCAGGGGAACACTGAAGCTTTCTTT.

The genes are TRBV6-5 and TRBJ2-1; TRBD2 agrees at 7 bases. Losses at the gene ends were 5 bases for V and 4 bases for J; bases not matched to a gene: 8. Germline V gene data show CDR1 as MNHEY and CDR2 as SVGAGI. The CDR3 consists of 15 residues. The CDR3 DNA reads TGTGCCAGCAGTGGCGGGACTACGCAATACAATGAGCAGTTCTTC. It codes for CASSGGTTQYNEQFF.

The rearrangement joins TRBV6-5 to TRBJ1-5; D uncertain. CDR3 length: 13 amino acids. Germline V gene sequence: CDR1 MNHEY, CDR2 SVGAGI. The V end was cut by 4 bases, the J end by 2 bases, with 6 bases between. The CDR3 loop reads CASSFLRNQPQHF. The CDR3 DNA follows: TGTGCCAGCAGTTTTCTACGCAATCAGCCCCAGCATTTT.

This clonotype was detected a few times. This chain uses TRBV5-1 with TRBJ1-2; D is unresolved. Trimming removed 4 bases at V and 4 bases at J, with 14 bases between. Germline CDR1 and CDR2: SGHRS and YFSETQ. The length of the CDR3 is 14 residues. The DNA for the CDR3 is TGCGCCAGCAGCCCGCTCGGATCAAGCTATGGCTACACCTTC. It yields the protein CASSPLGSSYGYTF.

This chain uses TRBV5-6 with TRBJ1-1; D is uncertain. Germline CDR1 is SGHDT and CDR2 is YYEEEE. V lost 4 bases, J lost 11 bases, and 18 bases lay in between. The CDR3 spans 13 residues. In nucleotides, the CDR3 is TGTGCCAGCAGCCCCGGGCCGAGTCCTGGGGCTTTCTTT. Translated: CASSPGPSPGAFF.

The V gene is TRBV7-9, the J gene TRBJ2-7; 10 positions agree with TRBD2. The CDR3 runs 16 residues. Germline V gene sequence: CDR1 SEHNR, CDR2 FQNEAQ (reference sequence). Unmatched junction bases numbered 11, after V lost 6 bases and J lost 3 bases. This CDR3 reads CASRLTATSGNYEQYF. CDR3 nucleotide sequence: TGTGCCAGCAGATTAACAGCCACTAGCGGGAACTACGAGCAGTACTTC.

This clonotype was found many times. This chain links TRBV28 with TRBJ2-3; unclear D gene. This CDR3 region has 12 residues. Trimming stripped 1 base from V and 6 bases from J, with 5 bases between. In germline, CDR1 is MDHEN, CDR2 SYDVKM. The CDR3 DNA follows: TGTGCCAGCAGTTTATCCGCCGATACGCAGTATTTT. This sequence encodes CASSLSADTQYF.

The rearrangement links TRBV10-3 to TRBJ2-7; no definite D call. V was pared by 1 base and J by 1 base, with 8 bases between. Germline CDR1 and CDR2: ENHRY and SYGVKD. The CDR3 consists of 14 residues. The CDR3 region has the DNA TGTGCCATCAGTGAGTTAGGGCCGTCCTACGAGCAGTACTTC. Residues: CAISELGPSYEQYF.

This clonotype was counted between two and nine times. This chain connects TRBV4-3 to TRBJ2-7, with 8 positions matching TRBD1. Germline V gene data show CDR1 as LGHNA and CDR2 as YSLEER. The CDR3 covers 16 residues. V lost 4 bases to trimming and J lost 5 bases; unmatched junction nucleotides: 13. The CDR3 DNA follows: TGCGCCAGCAGCCGAGAATACAGGGGGTATATCCACGAGCAGTACTTC. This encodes CASSREYRGYIHEQYF.

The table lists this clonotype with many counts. This chain's CDR3 is CASSKARWDFTANVLTF. CDR3 in DNA: TGTGCCAGCAGCAAAGCTCGCTGGGACTTCACAGCCAACGTCCTGACTTTC. J is TRBJ2-6 and V is TRBV21-1; TRBD2, the table's D call, was not compared with the DNA. TRBV21-1 is an annotated pseudogene. The CDR3 is 17 residues long.

The CDR3 spells CASRDPRVNEQFF. The CDR3 DNA is TGTGCCAGCAGGGACCCTAGGGTAAATGAGCAGTTCTTC. The gene calls are TRBV12-3 or TRBV12-4 and TRBJ2-1; D remains unclear. V was pared by 6 bases and J by 7 bases, with 13 bases between. The CDR3 spans 13 residues.

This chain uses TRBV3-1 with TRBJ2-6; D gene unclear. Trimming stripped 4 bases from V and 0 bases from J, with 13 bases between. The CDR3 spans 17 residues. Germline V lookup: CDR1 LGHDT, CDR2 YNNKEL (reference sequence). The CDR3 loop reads CASSRRHSNSGANVLTF. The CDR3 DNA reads TGTGCCAGCAGCCGTCGTCATTCAAACTCTGGGGCCAACGTCCTGACTTTC.

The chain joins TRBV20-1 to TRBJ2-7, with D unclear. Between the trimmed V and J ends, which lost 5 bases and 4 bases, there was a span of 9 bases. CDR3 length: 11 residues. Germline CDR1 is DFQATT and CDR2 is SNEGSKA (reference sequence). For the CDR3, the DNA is TGCAGTGCTGGATTGGGGTACGAGCAGTACTTC. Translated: CSAGLGYEQYF.

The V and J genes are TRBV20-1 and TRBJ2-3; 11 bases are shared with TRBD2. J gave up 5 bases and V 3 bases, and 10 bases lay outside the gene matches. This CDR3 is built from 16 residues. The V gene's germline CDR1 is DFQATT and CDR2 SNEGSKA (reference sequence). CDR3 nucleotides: TGCAGTGCTAGGGTGATAGCGGGGGGGCGTAGAGATACGCAGTATTTT. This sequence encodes CSARVIAGGRRDTQYF.

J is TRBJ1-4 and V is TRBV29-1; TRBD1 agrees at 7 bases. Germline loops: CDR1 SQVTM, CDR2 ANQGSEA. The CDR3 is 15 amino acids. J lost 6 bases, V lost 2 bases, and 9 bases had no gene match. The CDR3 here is CSVEMETGRDEKLFF. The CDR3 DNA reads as TGCAGCGTTGAAATGGAGACAGGGAGGGATGAAAAACTGTTTTTT.

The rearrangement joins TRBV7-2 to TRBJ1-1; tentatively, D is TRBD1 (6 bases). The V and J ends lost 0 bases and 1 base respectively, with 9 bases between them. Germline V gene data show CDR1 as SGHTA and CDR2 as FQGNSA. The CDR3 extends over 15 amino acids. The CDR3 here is CASSLADSPNTEAFF. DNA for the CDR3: TGTGCCAGCAGCTTAGCGGACAGCCCGAACACTGAAGCTTTCTTT.